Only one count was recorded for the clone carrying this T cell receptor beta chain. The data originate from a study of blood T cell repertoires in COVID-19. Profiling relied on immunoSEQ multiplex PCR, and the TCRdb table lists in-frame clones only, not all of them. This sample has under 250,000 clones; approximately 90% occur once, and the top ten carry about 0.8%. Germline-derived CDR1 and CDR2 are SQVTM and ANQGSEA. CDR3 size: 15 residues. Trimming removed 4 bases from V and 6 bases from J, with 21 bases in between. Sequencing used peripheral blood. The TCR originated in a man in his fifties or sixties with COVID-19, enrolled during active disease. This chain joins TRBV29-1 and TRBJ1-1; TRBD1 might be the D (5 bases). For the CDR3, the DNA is TGCAGCGTTGTCCCAACCAGACAGTCGTCGGCTGAAGCTTTCTTT. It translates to CSVVPTRQSSAEAFF.